These T cell receptor beta chains were read from a single sample in a study of shared clonotypes between healthy human individuals. Sequenced by immunoSEQ multiplex PCR; TCRdb stores in-frame clones only, minus some. The table lists about 2 million clones, roughly 94% of them singletons. Sequenced input: naive CD4+ T cells sorted from blood. These receptor sequences come from a man aged 18 to 29 in good health. The CDR3 runs from the conserved cysteine through the conserved F or W. The D gene is left open where the match is weak. Size values are once, few and many counts, or a class for expanded clones, and some rows have none.

V gene: TRBV5-4; clone size: NA; D gene: NA; J gene: TRBJ1-6; CDR3 protein: CASSEWGNPNSPLHF; CDR3 DNA: TGTGCCAGCAGCGAGTGGGGGAACCCTAATTCACCCCTCCACTTT
V gene: TRBV18; clone size: once; D gene: TRBD1; J gene: TRBJ1-1; CDR3 protein: CASSQQGVNTEAFF; CDR3 DNA: TGTGCCAGCTCACAACAGGGGGTGAACACTGAAGCTTTCTTT
V gene: TRBV5-8; clone size: NA; D gene: NA; J gene: TRBJ1-5; CDR3 protein: CASSSDSFYSNQPQHF; CDR3 DNA: TGTGCCAGCAGCTCGGACAGTTTCTATAGCAATCAGCCCCAGCATTTT
V gene: TRBV5-1; clone size: NA; D gene: NA; J gene: TRBJ1-6; CDR3 protein: CASSLAGQGGSPLHF; CDR3 DNA: TGCGCCAGCAGCTTGGCCGGGCAGGGTGGTTCACCCCTCCACTTT
V gene: TRBV6-6; clone size: NA; D gene: TRBD1; J gene: TRBJ2-7; CDR3 protein: CASSYPQGQGSYEQYF; CDR3 DNA: TGTGCCAGCAGTTACCCACAGGGACAGGGCTCCTACGAGCAGTACTTC
V gene: TRBV19; clone size: NA; D gene: TRBD1; J gene: TRBJ2-5; CDR3 protein: CASSIGTGQETQYF; CDR3 DNA: TGTGCCAGTAGTATAGGGACAGGGCAAGAGACCCAGTACTTC
V gene: TRBV11-2; clone size: NA; D gene: NA; J gene: TRBJ1-4; CDR3 protein: CASSRPGENEKLFF; CDR3 DNA: TGTGCCAGCAGCCGTCCGGGGGAGAATGAAAAACTGTTTTTT
V gene: TRBV7-2; clone size: NA; D gene: TRBD1; J gene: TRBJ2-7; CDR3 protein: CASSLVPGQGYEQYF; CDR3 DNA: TGTGCCAGCAGTTTAGTACCGGGACAGGGCTACGAGCAGTACTTC
V gene: TRBV5-1; clone size: NA; D gene: NA; J gene: TRBJ1-1; CDR3 protein: CASSGVTGNTEAFF; CDR3 DNA: TGCGCCAGCAGCGGTGTGACAGGGAACACTGAAGCTTTCTTT
V gene: TRBV5-1; clone size: NA; D gene: NA; J gene: TRBJ2-3; CDR3 protein: CATTEGDTQYF; CDR3 DNA: TGCGCCACCACGGAGGGAGATACGCAGTATTTT
V gene: TRBV11-2; clone size: NA; D gene: NA; J gene: TRBJ2-7; CDR3 protein: CASSLGTSTYEQYF; CDR3 DNA: TGTGCCAGCAGCTTAGGGACCTCCACCTACGAGCAGTACTTC
V gene: TRBV5-1; clone size: NA; D gene: NA; J gene: TRBJ2-7; CDR3 protein: CASSLDYRVGEQYF; CDR3 DNA: TGCGCCAGCAGCTTGGATTACAGGGTTGGCGAGCAGTACTTC
V gene: TRBV4-1; clone size: NA; D gene: TRBD1; J gene: TRBJ1-6; CDR3 protein: CASSQDEGGPGSYNSPLHF; CDR3 DNA: TGCGCCAGCAGCCAAGATGAAGGGGGCCCCGGGTCCTATAATTCACCCCTCCACTTT
V gene: TRBV7-2; clone size: NA; D gene: NA; J gene: TRBJ2-3; CDR3 protein: CASSLASGADTQYF; CDR3 DNA: TGTGCCAGCAGCTTAGCTAGCGGAGCGGATACGCAGTATTTT
V gene: TRBV12-5; clone size: few; D gene: NA; J gene: TRBJ2-3; CDR3 protein: CASGLVGAPSTDTQYF; CDR3 DNA: TGTGCTAGTGGTTTGGTAGGTGCACCTTCCACAGATACGCAGTATTTT
V gene: TRBV6-5; clone size: NA; D gene: TRBD1; J gene: TRBJ1-2; CDR3 protein: CASIGRGGGYTF; CDR3 DNA: TGTGCCAGCATCGGCAGGGGGGGCGGCTACACCTTC
V gene: TRBV13; clone size: NA; D gene: TRBD2; J gene: TRBJ2-3; CDR3 protein: CASSFRLAGSTDTQYF; CDR3 DNA: TGTGCCAGCAGCTTCCGACTAGCGGGAAGTACAGATACGCAGTATTTT
V gene: TRBV4-1; clone size: NA; D gene: NA; J gene: TRBJ1-1; CDR3 protein: CASSQERRGNTEAFF; CDR3 DNA: TGCGCCAGCAGCCAAGAGAGGAGAGGAAACACTGAAGCTTTCTTT
V gene: TRBV18; clone size: once; D gene: NA; J gene: TRBJ2-7; CDR3 protein: CASSPVRSSYEQYF; CDR3 DNA: TGTGCCAGCTCACCCGTCCGTAGCTCCTACGAGCAGTACTTC
V gene: TRBV28; clone size: NA; D gene: NA; J gene: TRBJ1-3; CDR3 protein: CASVEGSGNTIYF; CDR3 DNA: TGTGCCAGCGTCGAAGGAAGTGGAAACACCATATATTTT
V gene: TRBV25-1; clone size: once; D gene: NA; J gene: TRBJ1-1; CDR3 protein: CASRAGGNTEAFF; CDR3 DNA: TGTGCCAGCAGGGCCGGGGGGAACACTGAAGCTTTCTTT
V gene: TRBV5-1; clone size: NA; D gene: NA; J gene: TRBJ2-3; CDR3 protein: CASSLVAPNTQYF; CDR3 DNA: TGCGCCAGCAGCTTGGTGGCCCCTAATACGCAGTATTTT
V gene: TRBV7-2; clone size: NA; D gene: NA; J gene: TRBJ2-2; CDR3 protein: CASTGGTGNTGELFF; CDR3 DNA: TGTGCCAGCACAGGGGGGACGGGCAACACCGGGGAGCTGTTTTTT
V gene: TRBV25-1; clone size: NA; D gene: NA; J gene: TRBJ1-2; CDR3 protein: CASSEYETGGRYGYTF; CDR3 DNA: TGTGCCAGCAGTGAATATGAAACAGGCGGGAGGTATGGCTACACCTTC
V gene: TRBV27; clone size: NA; D gene: NA; J gene: TRBJ2-2; CDR3 protein: CASSRGGIGELFF; CDR3 DNA: TGTGCCAGCAGTAGGGGAGGAATCGGGGAGCTGTTTTTT
V gene: TRBV5-1; clone size: NA; D gene: TRBD2; J gene: TRBJ2-7; CDR3 protein: CASSLDAGRGYF; CDR3 DNA: TGCGCCAGCAGCTTGGATGCGGGGAGGGGGTACTTC
V gene: TRBV28; clone size: once; D gene: TRBD1; J gene: TRBJ1-1; CDR3 protein: CASSPRGQGRTEAFF; CDR3 DNA: TGTGCCAGCAGTCCCCGGGGACAGGGGAGAACTGAAGCTTTCTTT
V gene: TRBV2; clone size: NA; D gene: TRBD1; J gene: TRBJ2-3; CDR3 protein: CASSAQGAPTDTQYF; CDR3 DNA: TGTGCCAGCAGTGCACAGGGGGCTCCCACAGATACGCAGTATTTT
V gene: TRBV6-5; clone size: NA; D gene: NA; J gene: TRBJ2-1; CDR3 protein: CATTRGRGSEQFF; CDR3 DNA: TGTGCCACCACCCGGGGCAGGGGAAGTGAGCAGTTCTTC
V gene: TRBV23-1; clone size: NA; D gene: NA; J gene: TRBJ2-7; CDR3 protein: CATNPPGRTYEQYF; CDR3 DNA: TGCGCCACCAATCCCCCCGGCCGAACCTACGAGCAGTACTTC
V gene: TRBV7-2; clone size: NA; D gene: NA; J gene: TRBJ2-7; CDR3 protein: CASSLVGGLVSEQYF; CDR3 DNA: TGTGCCAGCAGCTTAGTGGGGGGCCTGGTCAGCGAGCAGTACTTC
V gene: TRBV2; clone size: NA; D gene: NA; J gene: TRBJ2-7; CDR3 protein: CASSEREVYEQYF; CDR3 DNA: TGTGCCAGCAGTGAGAGGGAGGTCTACGAGCAGTACTTC
V gene: TRBV7-9; clone size: NA; D gene: TRBD1; J gene: TRBJ1-2; CDR3 protein: CASSQGQTQYLIYGYTF; CDR3 DNA: TGTGCCAGCAGCCAGGGACAGACTCAATACCTAATCTATGGCTACACCTTC
V gene: TRBV18; clone size: NA; D gene: TRBD1; J gene: TRBJ2-5; CDR3 protein: CASSQYGTGGQETQYF; CDR3 DNA: TGTGCCAGCTCACAATATGGGACAGGCGGACAAGAGACCCAGTACTTC
V gene: TRBV30; clone size: NA; D gene: NA; J gene: TRBJ1-1; CDR3 protein: CAWSVWVAIGRGTEAFF; CDR3 DNA: TGTGCCTGGAGTGTATGGGTCGCCATAGGAAGGGGGACTGAAGCTTTCTTT
V gene: TRBV19; clone size: NA; D gene: NA; J gene: TRBJ1-2; CDR3 protein: CASSPGPGYGYTF; CDR3 DNA: TGTGCCAGTAGCCCCGGGCCGGGGTATGGCTACACCTTC
V gene: TRBV11-3; clone size: NA; D gene: NA; J gene: TRBJ2-5; CDR3 protein: CASSLQYQETQYF; CDR3 DNA: TGTGCCAGCAGCTTACAATACCAAGAGACCCAGTACTTC
V gene: TRBV6-5; clone size: NA; D gene: TRBD1; J gene: TRBJ1-2; CDR3 protein: CASSYSGTGVYGYTF; CDR3 DNA: TGTGCCAGCAGTTACTCGGGGACAGGAGTTTATGGCTACACCTTC
V gene: TRBV9; clone size: NA; D gene: TRBD2; J gene: TRBJ2-2; CDR3 protein: CASSVVPSGGSTGELFF; CDR3 DNA: TGTGCCAGCAGCGTAGTCCCTAGCGGGGGGTCCACCGGGGAGCTGTTTTTT
V gene: TRBV10-2; clone size: NA; D gene: TRBD1; J gene: TRBJ1-6; CDR3 protein: CASRLDRDRGYSPLHF; CDR3 DNA: TGCGCCAGCAGACTAGACCGGGACAGGGGATATTCACCCCTCCACTTT
V gene: TRBV18; clone size: NA; D gene: NA; J gene: TRBJ1-1; CDR3 protein: CASSLSGTVNTEAFF; CDR3 DNA: TGTGCCAGCTCACTTTCCGGGACGGTGAACACTGAAGCTTTCTTT
V gene: TRBV6-4; clone size: NA; D gene: NA; J gene: TRBJ2-1; CDR3 protein: CASSDPPHYNEQFF; CDR3 DNA: TGTGCCAGCAGTGACCCCCCCCACTACAATGAGCAGTTCTTC
V gene: TRBV30; clone size: NA; D gene: NA; J gene: TRBJ2-7; CDR3 protein: CAWSVSYRGPYEQYF; CDR3 DNA: TGTGCCTGGAGTGTATCATACCGTGGGCCTTACGAGCAGTACTTC
V gene: TRBV7-8; clone size: NA; D gene: NA; J gene: TRBJ2-7; CDR3 protein: CASSLISYGEKYEQYF; CDR3 DNA: TGTGCCAGCAGCTTAATCTCCTACGGGGAGAAATACGAGCAGTACTTC
V gene: TRBV5-6; clone size: NA; D gene: NA; J gene: TRBJ1-2; CDR3 protein: CASSLGRKYGYTF; CDR3 DNA: TGTGCCAGCAGCTTGGGCAGGAAGTATGGCTACACCTTC
V gene: TRBV28; clone size: NA; D gene: TRBD1; J gene: TRBJ2-7; CDR3 protein: CASRRTGGSLEQYF; CDR3 DNA: TGTGCCAGCAGGCGGACAGGGGGGAGCTTGGAGCAGTACTTC